This T cell receptor (beta chain) is drawn from a study of cytomegalovirus exposure and HLA in healthy donors. Clones were read by immunoSEQ multiplex PCR, and TCRdb kept only the in-frame ones, dropping some. The table lists 150,000 or so clones, around nine tenths of them singletons. The CDR3 has 15 residues. CDR1 and CDR2 from the germline V gene are SGHRS and YFSETQ. Trimming shortened V by 4 bases and J by 7 bases, and 17 bases separated the two germline ends. The V gene is TRBV5-1, the J gene TRBJ1-4; D perhaps matches TRBD1 (5 bases). The sequenced sample consisted of PBMCs. This clonotype was sampled from a woman aged 25 to 39 in good health and CMV-seronegative. The CDR3, as DNA: TGCGCCAGCAGCCCCGATCAGGGAACAGGTGAAAAACTGTTTTTT. As protein: CASSPDQGTGEKLFF.